A selection of T cell receptor beta chains follows, all from one sample in a study of cytomegalovirus exposure and HLA in healthy donors. Using immunoSEQ multiplex PCR, the repertoire was profiled, and TCRdb retains in-frame clones only, with some absent. This table holds 76,000 or so clones, 94% found once. The sequenced material came from PBMCs. The receptors originated from a woman between 18 and 29 years old in good health and CMV-seronegative. The CDR3 runs from the conserved cysteine through the conserved F or W. Fields, in order: D gene, clone size, V gene, J gene, CDR3 DNA, CDR3 protein. A D gene is named only where the DNA matches it firmly. Clone sizes are given selectively: once, few, many, or a class where the clone is expanded.

>TRBD2|-|TRBV2|TRBJ2-7
TGTGCCAGCATAAGGGCCCAGACTAGCGGGAGTTTCTACGAGCAGTACTTC
CASIRAQTSGSFYEQYF
>TRBD2|-|TRBV27|TRBJ2-1
TGTGCCAGCAGTTTCCTAGCGGGGGAATACAATGAGCAGTTCTTC
CASSFLAGEYNEQFF
>-|-|TRBV7-2|TRBJ2-7
TGTGCCAGCAGCTTCACAGGGCCCACCTACGAGCAGTACTTC
CASSFTGPTYEQYF
>-|-|TRBV2|TRBJ2-6
TGTGCCAGCAGTGCCAGCTCTGGGGCCAACGTCCTGACTTTC
CASSASSGANVLTF
>TRBD1|-|TRBV19|TRBJ2-1
TGTGCCAGTAGTACAAATCCCATACAGGGGACCAACAATGAGCAGTTCTTC
CASSTNPIQGTNNEQFF
>TRBD1|-|TRBV18|TRBJ1-4
TGTGCCAGCTCAGAGGGTTCCGCCTCGGGGGACAGGGGGCGAGAAAAACTGTTTTTT
CASSEGSASGDRGREKLFF
>TRBD1|-|TRBV9|TRBJ2-3
TGTGCCAGCAGCGTGCGACAGGGGGCTTCTACAGATACGCAGTATTTT
CASSVRQGASTDTQYF
>-|-|TRBV9|TRBJ2-5
TGTGCCAGCTCGCCGGGGGGCGGAGGGGAGACCCAGTACTTC
CASSPGGGGETQYF
>TRBD1|-|TRBV19|TRBJ2-3
TGTGCCAGTAGTCCGGACAGGGCAAATACGCAGTATTTT
CASSPDRANTQYF
>-|few|TRBV6-1|TRBJ1-5
TGTGCCAGCAGCCCAATTGCGGGGGATAGCCAGCCCCAGCATTTT
CASSPIAGDSQPQHF
>-|-|TRBV2|TRBJ2-5
TGTGCCAGCACGACAGGAGAGGAAGAGACCCAGTACTTC
CASTTGEEETQYF
>-|-|TRBV5-1|TRBJ1-3
TGCGCCAGCAGCTTGGGGACAACTGGAAACACCATATATTTT
CASSLGTTGNTIYF
>TRBD2|-|TRBV7-3|TRBJ2-7
TGTGCCAGCAGCCGAGGACTAGCGGGCCTGGACGAGCAGTACTTC
CASSRGLAGLDEQYF
>TRBD2|once|TRBV6-5|TRBJ2-1
TGTGCCAGCAGTTGGACTAGCGGGGGGGCACTTGCGCAGTTCTTC
CASSWTSGGALAQFF
>-|-|TRBV19|TRBJ2-7
TGTGCCAGTAGCCTTAGCGGCTCCTACGAGCAGTACTTC
CASSLSGSYEQYF
>-|-|TRBV7-6|TRBJ2-3
TGTGCCAGCAGCTTAGCCGAGTTCACAGATACGCAGTATTTT
CASSLAEFTDTQYF
>-|few|TRBV30|TRBJ1-2
TGTGCCTGGAGTGTTGGATCGGGGGGGCGGGATGGCTACACCTTC
CAWSVGSGGRDGYTF
>TRBD2|-|TRBV11-3|TRBJ2-1
TGTGCCAGCAGCTCTCCTAGCGGGAGGAATGAGCAGTTCTTC
CASSSPSGRNEQFF
>TRBD1|once|TRBV19|TRBJ2-4
TGTGCCAGTAGTCTGGGACAGGGTGGGTACATTCAGTACTTC
CASSLGQGGYIQYF
>TRBD1|-|TRBV4-3|TRBJ1-5
TGCGCCAGCAGCCAACGACAGGGCCATCAGCCCCAGCATTTT
CASSQRQGHQPQHF
>-|-|TRBV6-6|TRBJ1-2
TGTGCCAGCAGTTATCACGGGGGGTACAGTGGCTACACCTTC
CASSYHGGYSGYTF
>-|once|TRBV2|TRBJ2-2
TGTGCCAGCAGTGAATGGTGGCAGGCGAACACCGGGGAGCTGTTTTTT
CASSEWWQANTGELFF
>-|-|TRBV10-1|TRBJ2-7
TGCGCCAGCAGTGCGGCGGGTGGATACGAGCAGTACTTC
CASSAAGGYEQYF
>TRBD1|-|TRBV6-1|TRBJ1-5
TGTGCCAGCAGTGAAGATGCAGGGGGTGGCAATCAGCCCCAGCATTTT
CASSEDAGGGNQPQHF
>-|-|TRBV4-3|TRBJ2-5
TGCGCCAGCAGCCAAGAAGGACACCTCCAAGAGACCCAGTACTTC
CASSQEGHLQETQYF
>-|-|TRBV6-5|TRBJ1-2
TGTGCCAGCAGTCCGAGGGTCGGGAGTGGCTACACCTTC
CASSPRVGSGYTF
>TRBD2|-|TRBV10-3|TRBJ2-3
TGTGCCACTGGAACGACTAGCGGGAATCGGGTAGGCACAGATACGCAGTATTTT
CATGTTSGNRVGTDTQYF
>-|-|TRBV7-9|TRBJ2-1
TGTGCCAGCAGCTTAGTTGGAGGGGACTACAATGAGCAGTTCTTC
CASSLVGGDYNEQFF
>-|-|TRBV4-1|TRBJ2-3
TGCGCCAGCAGCCTACCCGGGAGAGCTAGCACAGATACGCAGTATTTT
CASSLPGRASTDTQYF
>TRBD1|once|TRBV5-1|TRBJ1-1
TGCGCCAGCAGCGATCGAGACAGGGGGCTGGCTGAAGCTTTCTTT
CASSDRDRGLAEAFF
>-|-|TRBV19|TRBJ1-5
TGTGCCAGTAGCCTCGGGTCAAAGCCCCAGCATTTT
CASSLGSKPQHF
>TRBD1|-|TRBV6-6|TRBJ2-7
TGTGCCAGTCAACGGGGGGACAGGGGGTACGAGCAGTACTTC
CASQRGDRGYEQYF
>-|-|TRBV7-9|TRBJ2-7
TGTGCCAGCAGCTTAGTCCTAGGCGAGCAGTACTTC
CASSLVLGEQYF
>-|-|TRBV5-3|TRBJ1-2
TGTGCCAGCAGCTTGTCCGGGGGTGCTAACTATGGCTACACCTTC
CASSLSGGANYGYTF
>-|-|TRBV19|TRBJ1-2
TGTGCCAGTACCGCCTCGGGAGGCTACACCTTC
CASTASGGYTF
>-|-|TRBV25-1|TRBJ2-3
TGTGCCAGCAGTGAATATGAGCGGAGGGTCACGTATACGCAGTATTTT
CASSEYERRVTYTQYF
>TRBD1|once|TRBV4-1|TRBJ2-3
TGCGCCAGCAGCCAAGCCCAAGGCAGGGGGCAGACAGATACGCAGTATTTT
CASSQAQGRGQTDTQYF